These T cell receptor beta chains were read from a single sample in a study of cytomegalovirus exposure and HLA in healthy donors. TCRdb's copy holds only in-frame clones and misses some; the assay was immunoSEQ multiplex PCR. The table shows around 250,000 clones, with around 89% occurring only once. The sequenced sample was PBMCs. These receptors were collected from a woman younger than 30 in good health and CMV-seronegative. Both conserved end residues are part of each CDR3. The D gene is left open where the match is weak. Not all rows give a size; the values are once, few, many and, for expanded clones, a class.

v_call	d_call	j_call	clone_size	cdr3_length	cdr3_aa	cdr3_nt
TRBV12-5	TRBD2	TRBJ2-5	NA	14	CASASGGPGETQYF	TGTGCTAGTGCTTCGGGGGGGCCAGGGGAGACCCAGTACTTC
TRBV6-1	NA	TRBJ1-1	once	14	CASKVGQPNTEAFF	TGTGCCAGCAAAGTTGGACAGCCTAACACTGAAGCTTTCTTT
TRBV29-1	NA	TRBJ1-2	NA	12	CSVGQNNYGYTF	TGCAGCGTTGGACAGAATAACTATGGCTACACCTTC
TRBV27	TRBD1	TRBJ1-3	NA	16	CASSRQGGPSGNTIYF	TGTGCCAGCAGTCGACAGGGGGGGCCCTCTGGAAACACCATATATTTT
TRBV4-2	TRBD1	TRBJ1-5	NA	16	CASSARDRGQGQPQHF	TGTGCCAGCAGCGCCCGGGACAGGGGGCAGGGTCAGCCCCAGCATTTT
TRBV28	NA	TRBJ1-2	once	14	CASSSGVGFYGYTF	TGTGCCAGCAGTTCGGGGGTAGGCTTTTATGGCTACACCTTC
TRBV6-5	NA	TRBJ2-3	NA	14	CASSYRQGTDTQYF	TGTGCCAGCAGTTACAGACAGGGCACAGATACGCAGTATTTT
TRBV27	NA	TRBJ2-2	NA	15	CASSKYRDTAGELFF	TGTGCCAGCAGTAAATACCGGGACACAGCCGGGGAGCTGTTTTTT
TRBV10-2	NA	TRBJ1-5	NA	13	CASSRGSNQPQHF	TGCGCCAGCAGTAGGGGGAGCAATCAGCCCCAGCATTTT
TRBV5-1	TRBD2	TRBJ2-1	once	15	CASSFPLAAVDEQFF	TGCGCCAGCAGCTTTCCCCTAGCGGCTGTTGACGAGCAGTTCTTC
TRBV6-6	TRBD1	TRBJ1-2	NA	15	CASSYFARGSGGYTF	TGTGCCAGCAGTTACTTCGCCAGGGGGAGTGGTGGCTACACCTTC
TRBV6-5	TRBD1	TRBJ1-3	NA	15	CASAETGPNGRTIYF	TGTGCCAGCGCCGAGACAGGGCCTAACGGAAGAACCATATATTTT
TRBV19	NA	TRBJ1-2	NA	15	CASTPTGNLNYGYTF	TGTGCCAGTACTCCTACAGGGAATCTGAACTATGGCTACACCTTC
TRBV29-1	TRBD1	TRBJ1-1	NA	15	CSEIGPTGGYNEAFF	TGCAGCGAGATCGGGCCCACAGGGGGGTATAATGAAGCTTTCTTT
TRBV27	NA	TRBJ2-2	NA	15	CASTKTALNTGELFF	TGTGCCAGCACAAAGACAGCATTGAACACCGGGGAGCTGTTTTTT
TRBV21-1	NA	TRBJ1-5	NA	17	CASSPKAKGTGNQPQHF	TGTGCCAGCAGCCCCAAAGCCAAAGGGACAGGGAATCAGCCCCAGCATTTT
TRBV7-6	NA	TRBJ2-7	NA	16	CASSKKPRASSYEQYF	TGTGCCAGCAGCAAGAAGCCCAGGGCGAGCTCCTACGAGCAGTACTTC
TRBV5-5	TRBD1	TRBJ1-2	few	16	CASSLVAGGVNYGYTF	TGTGCCAGCAGCTTGGTTGCAGGGGGCGTTAACTATGGCTACACCTTC
TRBV7-2	NA	TRBJ2-1	NA	15	CASSLGSGRYNEQFF	TGTGCCAGCAGCTTAGGTAGCGGTCGCTACAATGAGCAGTTCTTC
TRBV6-5	NA	TRBJ2-2	NA	13	CASSYSGSGELFF	TGTGCCAGCAGTTACTCCGGGAGCGGGGAGCTGTTTTTT
TRBV5-1	TRBD1	TRBJ1-2	NA	15	CASSLAFGDRDGYTF	TGCGCCAGCAGCTTGGCCTTTGGGGACAGGGATGGCTACACCTTC
TRBV5-1	TRBD2	TRBJ2-2	NA	17	CASSLWLAGSRTGELFF	TGCGCCAGCAGCTTGTGGCTAGCGGGGTCGAGGACCGGGGAGCTGTTTTTT
TRBV7-3	NA	TRBJ1-1	NA	15	CASSQQGRMNTEAFF	TGTGCCAGCTCACAACAGGGACGCATGAACACTGAAGCTTTCTTT